This passage covers 28 T cell receptor beta chains from one sample sequenced in a study of blood T cell repertoires in COVID-19. The data were produced by immunoSEQ multiplex PCR, yet TCRdb's version contains in-frame clones alone and is incomplete. The table shows some 50,000 clones, with less than 90% occurring only once. Sample: peripheral blood. The receptor source for this set is a woman aged 65 to 85 with active COVID-19.

The V gene is TRBV5-1, the J gene TRBJ2-7; maybe TRBD1 (5 bases). Germline V gives CDR1 SGHRS, CDR2 YFSETQ. This CDR3 has 11 residues. V was shortened by 2 bases and J by 6 bases, with 6 bases between the two germline ends. CDR3 loop: CASSFTGEQYF. The CDR3 nucleotides are TGCGCCAGCAGCTTTACAGGCGAGCAGTACTTC.

V and J are TRBV5-1 and TRBJ1-6, with 9 bases lining up with TRBD1. Trimming at V came to 4 bases and at J to 7 bases, leaving 3 bases not matched to a gene. This CDR3 spans 14 amino acids. The V gene's germline CDR1 is SGHRS and CDR2 YFSETQ. The CDR3 sequence: CASSPGQGNSPLHF. For the CDR3, the DNA is TGCGCCAGCAGCCCGGGACAGGGAAATTCACCCCTCCACTTT. Using reference TRBV5-1 and TRBJ1-6 for the parts outside the CDR3, the full variable domain is KAGVTQTPRYLIKTRGQQVTLSCSPISGHRSVSWYQQTPGQGLQFLFEYFSETQRNKGNFPGRFSGRQFSNSRSEMNVSTLELGDSALYLCASSPGQGNSPLHFGNGTRLTVT.

The rearrangement uses TRBV5-1 and TRBJ2-2; TRBD2 is a possible D gene (5 bases). This CDR3 contains 15 residues. Between the trimmed V and J ends, which lost 0 bases and 3 bases, there was a span of 9 bases. Germline lookup yields CDR1 SGHRS and CDR2 YFSETQ. For the CDR3, the DNA is TGCGCCAGCAGCTTGGAACTAGTTCACACCGGGGAGCTGTTTTTT. Translation: CASSLELVHTGELFF.

The chain employs TRBV7-2 and TRBJ2-1, with 9 positions matching TRBD2. This CDR3 region has 15 residues. The V gene's germline CDR1 is SGHTA and CDR2 FQGNSA. V trimming: 1 base; J trimming: 6 bases; junction bases outside the gene matches: 4. CDR3 in DNA: TGTGCCAGCAGCTTAGGGGCGGGAGGGGGCAATGAGCAGTTCTTC. Translation: CASSLGAGGGNEQFF.

The genes are TRBV7-3 and TRBJ2-1; 10 nucleotides agree with TRBD2. Germline values: CDR1 SGHTA, CDR2 FQGTGA. V gave up 2 bases and J gave up 4 bases; unmatched junction bases: 14. The CDR3 length is 19 residues. The CDR3 DNA follows: TGTGCCAGCAGCTTAGTAAGAGTGGCTAGCGGGAGCTTATACAATGAGCAGTTCTTC. This gives the protein CASSLVRVASGSLYNEQFF.

The chain has TRBV19 and TRBJ2-5, with D hard to call. Germline V CDR1 and CDR2: LNHDA, SQIVND (reference sequence). The CDR3 length is 14 residues. The V end was cut by 3 bases, the J end by 3 bases, with 11 bases between. In DNA, the CDR3 is TGTGCCAGTAGTATCAGTGTCCAGGAAGAGACCCAGTACTTC. Translated, it gives CASSISVQEETQYF.

The V call is TRBV29-1, the J call TRBJ1-2; D is possibly TRBD1 (6 bases). CDR1 is SQVTM and CDR2 is ANQGSEA in the germline V gene. V lost 4 bases, J lost 2 bases, and 11 bases lay in between. This CDR3 region has 13 residues. The CDR3 is CSVVQGRNYGYTF. The CDR3 nucleotides read TGCAGCGTTGTTCAGGGGCGAAACTATGGCTACACCTTC.

The chain combines TRBV5-1 with TRBJ2-5; 9 bases are shared with TRBD1. V was pared by 0 bases and J by 4 bases, with 1 base of the junction left unmatched. The V gene's germline CDR1 is SGHRS and CDR2 YFSETQ. The length of the CDR3 is 14 residues. The CDR3 loop reads CASSLGTGAETQYF. The CDR3 region has the DNA TGCGCCAGCAGCTTGGGGACAGGGGCAGAGACCCAGTACTTC.

The chain has TRBV10-1 and TRBJ2-3, with 8 bases that match TRBD1. V was pared by 5 bases and J by 3 bases, with 10 bases of the junction left unmatched. This CDR3 is 16 amino acids long. Germline CDR1 WNHNN, CDR2 SYGVQD (reference sequence). This chain's CDR3 is CASSLLGTGPTDTQYF. The CDR3 nucleotides read TGCGCCAGCAGTTTGTTAGGGACAGGACCTACAGATACGCAGTATTTT.

The chain employs TRBV19 and TRBJ1-5; a possible D gene is TRBD1 (6 bases). The CDR3 length is 16 residues. Trimming removed 4 bases from V and 3 bases from J, with 16 bases in between. CDR1 and CDR2 from the germline V gene are LNHDA and SQIVND (reference sequence). In DNA form, the CDR3 reads TGTGCCAGTAGTACGACTTTCTACAGGGACAATCAGCCCCAGCATTTT. Translating it yields CASSTTFYRDNQPQHF.

The V gene is TRBV7-6, the J gene TRBJ2-7; 16 bases line up with TRBD2. CDR1 is SGHVS and CDR2 is FNYEAQ in the germline V gene. The V segment lost 3 bases and the J segment 3 bases; nucleotides outside the gene matches: 2. The CDR3 covers 16 residues. The CDR3 nucleotides are TGTGCCAGCAGCTTGGGACTAGCGGGAGGGCTCTACGAGCAGTACTTC. It is translated as CASSLGLAGGLYEQYF. Combining the CDR3 with reference TRBV7-6 and TRBJ2-7 gives the whole variable domain GAGVSQSPRYKVTKRGQDVALRCDPISGHVSLYWYRQALGQGPEFLTYFNYEAQQDKSGLPNDRFSAERPEGSISTLTIQRTEQRDSAMYRCASSLGLAGGLYEQYFGPGTRLTVT.

This sequence joins TRBV27 and TRBJ2-1, with 12 nucleotides matching TRBD2. The junction had 2 bases not matched to a gene; V was cut back by 3 bases and J by 8 bases. Germline V gene sequence: CDR1 MNHEY, CDR2 SMNVEV (reference sequence). The CDR3 extends over 14 amino acids. The CDR3 DNA follows: TGTGCCAGCAGTTTTACTAGCGGGAGGTATGAGCAGTTCTTC. Protein: CASSFTSGRYEQFF.

The V call is TRBV5-1, the J call TRBJ1-1; D is perhaps TRBD1 (5 bases). This CDR3 comprises 15 residues. Trimming pared 2 bases from V and 4 bases from J, leaving 15 bases between. Germline CDR1 is SGHRS and CDR2 is YFSETQ. CDR3 sequence: CASSFGGFSITEAFF. CDR3 nucleotides: TGCGCCAGCAGCTTTGGGGGGTTTAGTATCACTGAAGCTTTCTTT.

The CDR3 loop reads CASSTSGARQETQYF. For the CDR3, the DNA is TGTGCCAGCTCAACTAGCGGGGCCCGCCAAGAGACCCAGTACTTC. The rearrangement links TRBV18 to TRBJ2-5, with 10 bases identical to TRBD2. Germline assignment: CDR1 KGHSH and CDR2 LQKENI. V trimming: 5 bases; J trimming: 1 base; junction bases outside the gene matches: 4. The CDR3 is 15 residues long. Full variable domain (rest looked up from reference TRBV18 and TRBJ2-5): NAGVMQNPRHLVRRRGQEARLRCSPMKGHSHVYWYRQLPEEGLKFMVYLQKENIIDESGMPKERFSAEFPKEGPSILRIQQVVRGDSAAYFCASSTSGARQETQYFGPGTRLLVL.

This rearrangement joins TRBV30 to TRBJ2-1; D is perhaps TRBD1 (5 bases). The CDR3 runs 14 residues. V lost 4 bases to trimming and J lost 5 bases, with 15 bases between them. CDR1 and CDR2 (germline): GTSNPN, SVGIG (reference sequence). The chain's CDR3 is CAWKIFTGDNEQFF. As DNA, the CDR3 is TGTGCCTGGAAAATTTTTACAGGAGACAATGAGCAGTTCTTC.

CDR3 nucleotides: TGTGCCAGCAGTGGTAGCGGGAGAAATGAGCAGTTCTTC. It codes for CASSGSGRNEQFF. The chain links TRBV6-2 or TRBV6-3 to TRBJ2-1, with TRBD2 matching over 9 bases. The germline V gene has CDR1 MNHEY and CDR2 SVGEGT. CDR3 length: 13 residues. J gave up 7 bases and V 5 bases, and 3 bases lay outside the gene matches.

This rearrangement joins TRBV5-1 to TRBJ2-3; 10 nucleotides agree with TRBD2. Germline V CDR1 and CDR2: SGHRS, YFSETQ. There are 19 residues in the CDR3. V shed 0 bases and J 0 bases; nucleotides not matched to a gene: 10. CDR3: CASSLAQREGHWSTDTQYF. The CDR3 region has the DNA TGCGCCAGCAGCTTGGCCCAGCGGGAGGGCCATTGGAGCACAGATACGCAGTATTTT.

The chain combines TRBV5-1 with TRBJ1-2, with 9 bases fitting TRBD1. V gave up 2 bases and J gave up 4 bases; unmatched junction bases: 3. There are 14 residues in the CDR3. Germline V gene lookup returns CDR1 SGHRS and CDR2 YFSETQ. CDR3 protein: CASSLSTGGYGYTF. The CDR3 nucleotides read TGCGCCAGCAGCTTATCGACAGGGGGCTATGGCTACACCTTC.

V is TRBV7-6 and J is TRBJ2-2; TRBD1 aligns across 7 bases. V shed 2 bases, J shed 5 bases, and the junction held 8 bases outside the gene matches. This CDR3 is built from 16 residues. CDR1 and CDR2 (germline): SGHVS, FNYEAQ. The CDR3 bases are TGTGCCAGCAGCTTATCCCACAGGGGTGGGACCGGGGAGCTGTTTTTT. This codes for CASSLSHRGGTGELFF.

The genes are TRBV24-1 and TRBJ2-7; TRBD1 agrees at 7 bases. Trimming cost V 7 bases and J 6 bases; bases outside gene matches: 14. CDR1 and CDR2 (germline): KGHDR, SFDVKD. The length of the CDR3 is 15 residues. The DNA of the CDR3 is TGTGCCACCAGCTCAGACAGGGCAGACCCTTCCGAGCAGTACTTC. It codes for CATSSDRADPSEQYF.

V is TRBV7-8 and J is TRBJ2-1, with D perhaps matching TRBD1 (7 bases). The CDR3 has 15 amino acids. Trimming left V 6 bases short and J 8 bases short, with 20 bases between. Germline V gene sequence: CDR1 SGHVS, CDR2 FQNEAQ. As DNA, the CDR3 is TGTGCCAGCAGAAAAAGGCGGGACAGTATGGATGAGCAGTTCTTC. Residues: CASRKRRDSMDEQFF.

V usage is TRBV9 and J usage is TRBJ1-4; unclear D gene. Trimming pared 0 bases from V and 7 bases from J, leaving 13 bases between. The CDR3 totals 15 residues. Per the germline V gene, CDR1 is SGDLS and CDR2 is YYNGEE. The CDR3 nucleotides read TGTGCCAGCAGCGTAGGTGGCCCGGAGACTGAAAAACTGTTTTTT. Encoded protein: CASSVGGPETEKLFF. The full variable domain, with the rest looked up from reference TRBV9 and TRBJ1-4, is DSGVTQTPKHLITATGQRVTLRCSPRSGDLSVYWYQQSLDQGLQFLIQYYNGEERAKGNILERFSAQQFPDLHSELNLSSLELGDSALYFCASSVGGPETEKLFFGSGTQLSVL.

The CDR3 nucleotides are TGCAGTGCTAGTCAGCCAAGCAGGTTCGGAAACACCATATATTTT. It translates to CSASQPSRFGNTIYF. The chain carries TRBV20-1 and TRBJ1-3; D remains unclear. The CDR3 is 15 amino acids. Germline CDR1 is DFQATT and CDR2 is SNEGSKA (reference sequence). Trimming took 3 bases from V and 4 from J, leaving 16 bases between them.

This chain uses TRBV29-1 with TRBJ2-7; 11 bases match TRBD2. The CDR3 extends over 16 amino acids. Trimming took 1 base from V and 4 from J; bases not matched to a gene: 9. Germline CDR1 SQVTM, CDR2 ANQGSEA. The CDR3 here is CSVEGVTSGSSYEQYF. The CDR3 region has the DNA TGCAGCGTTGAAGGGGTTACTAGCGGGAGTTCTTACGAGCAGTACTTC.

V is TRBV6-1 and J is TRBJ2-7; the D gene is possibly TRBD1 (5 bases). This CDR3 has 12 residues. V lost 3 bases and J 4 bases, leaving 7 bases between the germline ends. CDR1 is MNHNS and CDR2 is SASEGT in the germline V gene. The CDR3 reads CASSDNRYEQYF. The CDR3, as DNA: TGTGCCAGCAGTGACAACAGGTACGAGCAGTACTTC.

This clone was detected only once. V gene TRBV28 combines with J gene TRBJ2-7, with a possible D match to TRBD1 (6 bases). The V gene lost 3 bases and the J gene lost 6 bases, with 18 bases spanning the gap. Per germline, CDR1 MDHEN and CDR2 SYDVKM. CDR3 length: 15 residues. CDR3: CASSFAGASRSEQYF. For the CDR3, the DNA is TGTGCCAGCAGTTTTGCAGGGGCCTCTAGATCCGAGCAGTACTTC.

The chain uses TRBV5-6 and TRBJ2-3; D unresolved. This CDR3 is built from 11 residues. Germline V CDR1 and CDR2: SGHDT, YYEEEE. The ends were cut back, 4 bases at V and 2 bases at J, with 2 bases in the middle. CDR3 loop: CASSLTDTQYF. As DNA, the CDR3 is TGTGCCAGCAGCCTCACAGATACGCAGTATTTT.

The V call is TRBV5-1, the J call TRBJ2-4; D perhaps matches TRBD1 (6 bases). V was trimmed by 2 bases and J by 3 bases, leaving 15 bases between them. Per the germline V gene, CDR1 is SGHRS and CDR2 is YFSETQ. The CDR3 has 16 amino acids. For the CDR3, the DNA is TGCGCCAGCAGCTTAGGACAGACGGGTGGCAAAAACATTCAGTACTTC. Translated, it gives CASSLGQTGGKNIQYF.